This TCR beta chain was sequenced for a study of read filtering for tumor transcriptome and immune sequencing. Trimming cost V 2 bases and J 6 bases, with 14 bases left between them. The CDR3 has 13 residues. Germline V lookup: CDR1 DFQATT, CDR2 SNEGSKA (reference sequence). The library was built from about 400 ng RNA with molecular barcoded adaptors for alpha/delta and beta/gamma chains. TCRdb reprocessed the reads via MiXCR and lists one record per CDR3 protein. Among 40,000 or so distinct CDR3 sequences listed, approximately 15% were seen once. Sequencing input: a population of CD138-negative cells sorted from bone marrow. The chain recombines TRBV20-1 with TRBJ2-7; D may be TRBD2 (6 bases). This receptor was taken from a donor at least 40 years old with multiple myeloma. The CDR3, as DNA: TGCAGTGCTAGATGGAGGGACTCCATCGAGCAGTACTTC. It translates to CSARWRDSIEQYF.